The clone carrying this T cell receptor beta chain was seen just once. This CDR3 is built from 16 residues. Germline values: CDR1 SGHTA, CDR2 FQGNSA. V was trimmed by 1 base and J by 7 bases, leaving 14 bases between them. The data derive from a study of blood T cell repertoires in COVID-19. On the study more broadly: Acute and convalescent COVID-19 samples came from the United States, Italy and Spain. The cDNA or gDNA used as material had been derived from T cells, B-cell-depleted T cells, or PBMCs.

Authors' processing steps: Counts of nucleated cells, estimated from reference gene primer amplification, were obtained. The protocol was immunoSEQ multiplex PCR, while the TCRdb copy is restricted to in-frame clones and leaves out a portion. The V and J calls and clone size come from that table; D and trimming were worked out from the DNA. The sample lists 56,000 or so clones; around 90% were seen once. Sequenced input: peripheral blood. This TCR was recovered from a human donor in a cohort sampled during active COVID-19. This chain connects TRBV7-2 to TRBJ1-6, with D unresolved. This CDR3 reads CASSLVPQAQNSPLHF. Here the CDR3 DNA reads TGTGCCAGCAGCTTAGTTCCTCAAGCCCAAAATTCACCCCTCCACTTT.